The rows below give T cell receptor beta chains drawn from one sample of a study of blood T cell repertoires in COVID-19. Using immunoSEQ multiplex PCR, the repertoire was profiled, and TCRdb retains in-frame clones only, with some absent. The data show under 150,000 clones, roughly 72% seen once. Sequencing was done on a sample of peripheral blood. These receptors originate from a human donor in a cohort sampled during active COVID-19. CDR3s include the opening cysteine and the closing phenylalanine or tryptophan. The order of the fields is J gene, D gene, V gene, clone size, CDR3 protein, CDR3 DNA. A D gene is named only where the DNA matches it firmly. The size entry is marked missing in some rows and otherwise reads once, few, many or a size class.

>TRBJ2-7|-|TRBV5-4|-
CASSSDPGPDYEQYF
TGTGCCAGCAGCTCCGACCCGGGTCCTGATTACGAGCAGTACTTC
>TRBJ2-7|TRBD1|TRBV7-9|few
CASSPRQGYEQYF
TGTGCCAGCAGCCCCCGACAGGGGTACGAGCAGTACTTC
>TRBJ1-5|-|TRBV6-9|few
CASSYLTVQPQHF
TGTGCCAGCAGTTATCTGACAGTTCAGCCCCAGCATTTT
>TRBJ2-7|TRBD2|TRBV7-2|-
CASSFRRGYEQYF
TGTGCCAGCAGCTTTAGGCGGGGGTACGAGCAGTACTTC
>TRBJ1-2|-|TRBV7-9|-
CASSLGEARGANYGYTF
TGTGCCAGCAGCCTCGGGGAGGCCCGGGGAGCTAACTATGGCTACACCTTC
>TRBJ2-2|-|TRBV5-4|-
CASSPRGGTGELFF
TGTGCCAGCAGCCCGAGGGGGGGGACCGGGGAGCTGTTTTTT
>TRBJ1-5|-|TRBV7-9|-
CASSLGGAGYNQPQHF
TGTGCCAGCAGCTTAGGAGGTGCCGGGTATAATCAGCCCCAGCATTTT
>TRBJ2-6|TRBD1|TRBV19|-
CASTDTGTGGLRGANVLTF
TGTGCCAGTACCGACACCGGGACAGGGGGCTTACGGGGGGCCAACGTCCTGACTTTC
>TRBJ2-7|-|TRBV6-1|-
CASSEVQAPLEQYF
TGTGCCAGCAGTGAAGTCCAGGCCCCCCTCGAGCAGTACTTC
>TRBJ2-7|-|TRBV5-4|-
CASSPPGREQYF
TGTGCCAGCAGTCCTCCTGGGCGCGAGCAGTACTTC
>TRBJ1-4|-|TRBV2|-
CASRLQGINNEKLFF
TGTGCCAGCAGGCTACAGGGAATTAATAATGAAAAACTGTTTTTT
>TRBJ2-1|TRBD2|TRBV5-6|-
CASSWAPSGGDNEQFF
TGTGCCAGCAGCTGGGCCCCAAGCGGGGGGGACAATGAGCAGTTCTTC
>TRBJ1-2|-|TRBV5-1|-
CASSRGGESYGYTF
TGCGCCAGCAGCCGAGGGGGGGAATCCTATGGCTACACCTTC
>TRBJ2-1|TRBD2|TRBV7-7|-
CANTGGSSYNEQFF
TGTGCCAACACGGGGGGGAGCTCCTACAATGAGCAGTTCTTC
>TRBJ2-1|-|TRBV27|-
CASSPRDIYNEQFF
TGTGCCAGCAGTCCCCGGGACATCTACAATGAGCAGTTCTTC
>TRBJ2-3|TRBD2|TRBV5-1|once
CASSLGLAGGPRTDTQYF
TGCGCCAGCAGCTTGGGCCTAGCGGGGGGGCCGCGCACAGATACGCAGTATTTT
>TRBJ2-5|-|TRBV5-1|-
CASSLSGVGETQYF
TGCGCCAGCAGCTTGTCCGGGGTAGGGGAGACCCAGTACTTC
>TRBJ2-5|TRBD2|TRBV10-3|-
CAISEGSGGAAETQYF
TGTGCCATCAGTGAAGGGAGCGGGGGGGCGGCAGAGACCCAGTACTTC